The present T cell receptor beta chain was sequenced within a study of blood T cell repertoires in COVID-19. Looking at the study overall: Italy, Spain and the United States were the sources of the convalescent and acute COVID-19 samples. Sample material is recorded as cDNA or gDNA derived from T cells, B-cell-depleted T cells, or PBMCs.

With 3 bases removed from V and 6 bases from J, the gap between germline ends came to 12 bases. Germline CDR1 is GTSNPN and CDR2 is SVGIG (reference sequence). This CDR3 has 13 amino acids. In the original processing: Researchers report that nucleated cell counts were estimated from reference gene primer amplification. Clones were sequenced by immunoSEQ multiplex PCR, and TCRdb holds only the in-frame ones, with some missing. The D gene and trimming were derived from the DNA, and the V and J assignments and clone size from that table. The sample yields about 360,000 clones, roughly 77% seen once. The rearrangement uses TRBV30 and TRBJ1-5; D remains ambiguous. The specimen sequenced was peripheral blood. The receptor comes from a human donor with acute or convalescent COVID-19. The donor label of this sample is uncertain. CDR3 sequence reads: CAWSEQIGQPQHF. The CDR3 nucleotides are TGTGCCTGGAGCGAACAGATCGGTCAGCCCCAGCATTTT.